A selection of T cell receptor beta chains follows, all from one sample in a study of cytomegalovirus exposure and HLA in healthy donors. Profiled with immunoSEQ multiplex PCR; TCRdb holds only in-frame clones, not every one. The sample has 200,000 to 250,000 clones. Input material: PBMCs. The receptors here all came from a girl aged 2 to 10 in good health and CMV-seropositive. Both conserved end residues are part of each CDR3. A D gene is named only where the DNA matches it firmly.

v_gene	d_gene	j_gene	len	CDR3aa
TRBV5-6	.	TRBJ2-3	16	CASSLAQGLRTDTQYF
TRBV6-1	.	TRBJ2-7	13	CASRERDNYEQYF
TRBV7-2	.	TRBJ2-1	16	CASSPRGSSSYNEQFF
TRBV29-1	TRBD2	TRBJ2-7	13	CSAGSGRTYEQYF
TRBV11-3	TRBD1	TRBJ1-2	18	CASSQPFIQQGRNYGYTF
TRBV7-2	TRBD1	TRBJ1-1	14	CASSSRQGRTEAFF
TRBV5-4	TRBD2	TRBJ2-5	14	CASSWGLGEETQYF
TRBV19	.	TRBJ2-7	12	CASSRRGREQYF
TRBV5-1	.	TRBJ2-5	14	CASSLGGTQETQYF
TRBV5-1	.	TRBJ2-5	15	CASSQRGMGQETQYF
TRBV5-1	.	TRBJ2-1	17	CASSFSSGRRTYNEQFF
TRBV28	.	TRBJ1-1	18	CASRSYPQGWFSNTEAFF
TRBV7-9	TRBD1	TRBJ1-2	14	CASSTWTGDYGYTF
TRBV5-1	TRBD2	TRBJ2-5	16	CASSSARREVIETQYF
TRBV19	TRBD1	TRBJ2-7	17	CASSTWGTGLHQYEQYF
TRBV28	.	TRBJ1-4	15	CASSLNRVKSEKLFF
TRBV7-2	.	TRBJ1-2	15	CASSDTGSDPYGYTF
TRBV5-6	TRBD2	TRBJ2-6	18	CASSLTGLGESGANVLTF
TRBV7-8	TRBD2	TRBJ2-7	16	CASSLVGKLAGGEQYF
TRBV5-8	TRBD2	TRBJ2-3	15	CASSRTSGRADTQYF
TRBV21-1	.	TRBJ1-5	16	CASKRVGHPSNQPQHF
TRBV7-9	TRBD2	TRBJ2-3	15	CASIRLAGIADTQYF
TRBV6-5	.	TRBJ1-1	14	CASSPGTTNTEAFF
TRBV4-1	TRBD2	TRBJ2-1	13	CASSQISGNEQFF
TRBV28	.	TRBJ1-1	13	CASSLAADTEAFF
TRBV5-1	TRBD2	TRBJ2-2	18	CASSLALTSGTNTGELFF
TRBV7-8	.	TRBJ2-2	15	CASSPRTVNTGELFF
TRBV5-6	.	TRBJ1-5	13	CASSLQGYQPQHF
TRBV7-2	TRBD1	TRBJ2-7	15	CASSIVGQGWDEQYF
TRBV6-1	TRBD1	TRBJ1-2	16	CASSELVSPQGDGYTF
TRBV6-1	TRBD1	TRBJ2-1	14	CASSDRDRGNEQFF
TRBV19	TRBD2	TRBJ2-1	14	CATAGLADLDEQFF
TRBV6-5	TRBD1	TRBJ1-1	13	CASKDRVNTEAFF